Listed below are T cell receptor beta chains from one sample, sequenced in a study of T cells of healthy individuals. TCRdb recomputed calls from the 5' RACE reads with MiXCR, one row per CDR3 protein. The sample shows 60,000 to 70,000 distinct CDR3 sequences, about 17% of them seen only once. The receptors stem from a human donor in good health. Each CDR3 is given with its conserved first and last residue. D genes are given only for firm matches. Clone size is not always given. Where it is, it says once, few, many or a class for expanded clones.

j_gene | v_gene | abundance | d_gene | CDR3aa | CDR3nt
TRBJ2-7 | TRBV6-5 | many | - | CASSASEGREQYF | TGTGCCAGCAGTGCCTCTGAGGGCCGCGAGCAGTACTTC
TRBJ2-3 | TRBV7-2 | - | - | CASSPDVRDTQYF | TGTGCCAGCAGCCCGGACGTGCGGGATACGCAGTATTTT
TRBJ1-4 | TRBV6-5 | - | - | CASSQIATNEKLFF | TGTGCCAGCAGCCAGATCGCAACTAATGAAAAACTGTTTTTT
TRBJ2-1 | TRBV3-1 | - | - | CASSQALDGIYNEQFF | TGTGCCAGCAGCCAAGCGTTAGACGGGATCTACAATGAGCAGTTCTTC
TRBJ2-2 | TRBV5-1 | - | - | CASRLANGELFF | TGCGCCAGCAGGTTGGCTAACGGGGAGCTGTTTTTT
TRBJ2-5 | TRBV2 | few | - | CASSVQGEAQYF | TGTGCCAGCAGTGTCCAGGGTGAGGCCCAGTACTTC
TRBJ1-5 | TRBV7-9 | - | - | CASSLRRDQPQHF | TGTGCCAGCAGCTTACGCAGGGATCAGCCCCAGCATTTT
TRBJ1-6 | TRBV5-4 | - | - | CASTRASDNSPLHF | TGTGCCAGCACAAGGGCGAGTGATAATTCACCCCTCCACTTT
TRBJ2-5 | TRBV5-1 | many | - | CASSYGRGETQYF | TGCGCCAGCAGCTACGGTCGGGGGGAGACCCAGTACTTC
TRBJ1-1 | TRBV7-3 | - | TRBD1 | CASSTGGQSLSFF | TGTGCCAGCAGCACAGGGGGACAGTCTCTGAGTTTCTTT
TRBJ1-5 | TRBV6-1 | many | - | CASSLSNTGSRGNQPQHF | TGTGCCAGCAGTCTTTCCAATACAGGTAGTAGGGGCAATCAGCCCCAGCATTTT
TRBJ2-7 | TRBV9 | many | TRBD1 | CASSVSGQARSYEQYF | TGTGCCAGCAGCGTCTCGGGACAGGCCCGCTCCTACGAGCAGTACTTC
TRBJ1-2 | TRBV27 | - | TRBD1 | CASRGQGINFGYTF | TGTGCCAGCAGGGGACAGGGGATCAACTTCGGCTACACCTTC
TRBJ2-2 | TRBV20-1 | - | - | CSARPSGLTGELFF | TGCAGTGCTAGACCGAGCGGACTTACCGGGGAGCTGTTTTTT
TRBJ2-1 | TRBV7-3 | many | TRBD2 | CASRFTSGVPGADQFF | TGTGCCAGCAGATTCACTAGCGGCGTACCAGGGGCGGATCAGTTCTTC
TRBJ2-2 | TRBV7-3 | - | TRBD1 | CASSPASGTGRTGELFF | TGTGCCAGCAGCCCGGCCTCCGGGACAGGGAGGACCGGGGAGCTGTTTTTT
TRBJ2-5 | TRBV20-1 | many | - | CSAAGVRETQYF | TGCAGTGCTGCCGGGGTCCGAGAGACCCAGTACTTC
TRBJ2-1 | TRBV20-1 | - | - | CSAYRSNEQFF | TGCAGTGCTTATCGGTCGAATGAGCAGTTCTTC
TRBJ1-2 | TRBV4-1 | many | TRBD1 | CASSQDAGGASYGYTF | TGCGCCAGCAGCCAAGACGCAGGGGGCGCGAGCTATGGCTACACCTTC
TRBJ1-6 | TRBV9 | - | - | CASSPRDMGRQSPLHF | TGTGCCAGCAGCCCCCGGGACATGGGACGACAGTCACCCCTCCACTTT
TRBJ1-5 | TRBV5-1 | few | TRBD1 | CASSPTGQGNQPQHF | TGCGCCAGCAGCCCTACGGGACAGGGGAACCAGCCCCAGCATTTT
TRBJ2-2 | TRBV7-3 | few | TRBD2 | CASSSTSGGALAGELFF | TGTGCCAGCAGCTCAACTAGCGGGGGGGCTCTCGCCGGGGAGCTGTTTTTT
TRBJ2-4 | TRBV4-2 | - | TRBD1 | CASSQQGAEDIQYF | TGTGCCAGCAGCCAACAGGGGGCGGAGGACATTCAGTACTTC
TRBJ2-5 | TRBV20-1 | few | - | CSARGSPEGGETQYF | TGCAGTGCTAGGGGAAGCCCCGAGGGGGGAGAGACCCAGTACTTC
TRBJ2-5 | TRBV9 | - | - | CASSVGHQETQYF | TGTGCCAGCAGCGTAGGGCACCAAGAGACCCAGTACTTC
TRBJ2-1 | TRBV6-2/TRBV6-3 | many | - | CASSYADEQFF | TGTGCCAGCAGTTACGCGGATGAGCAGTTCTTC
TRBJ2-7 | TRBV12-3/TRBV12-4 | few | - | CASSLLGGRDYEQYF | TGTGCCAGCAGCCTCCTAGGGGGAAGGGACTACGAGCAGTACTTC
TRBJ2-2 | TRBV19 | - | - | CASSTGTNTGELFF | TGTGCCAGTAGTACAGGGACGAACACCGGGGAGCTGTTTTTT
TRBJ1-4 | TRBV28 | few | TRBD1 | CASSLGGTDEKLFF | TGTGCCAGCAGTTTAGGTGGGACAGACGAAAAACTGTTTTTT
TRBJ2-7 | TRBV6-5 | - | TRBD1 | CASSRHTDSGGRRYEQYF | TGTGCCAGCAGTCGCCATACCGATTCAGGGGGCCGGAGGTACGAGCAGTACTTC
TRBJ2-3 | TRBV9 | - | TRBD1 | CASSVGIWQGEDTQYF | TGTGCCAGCAGCGTAGGCATATGGCAGGGGGAAGATACGCAGTATTTT
TRBJ1-5 | TRBV4-1 | - | TRBD1 | CASSPWTGEYQPQHF | TGCGCCAGCAGCCCGTGGACAGGGGAATATCAGCCCCAGCATTTT
TRBJ1-1 | TRBV27 | few | TRBD1 | CASQKGQGHHVVF | TGTGCCAGCCAAAAGGGACAGGGCCACCATGTCGTTTTT
TRBJ2-5 | TRBV4-3 | few | - | CASSQDLGVQETQYF | TGCGCCAGCAGCCAAGATCTCGGGGTTCAAGAGACCCAGTACTTC
TRBJ1-1 | TRBV4-2 | - | - | CASSPGEAKTFEAFF | TGTGCCAGCAGCCCCGGAGAAGCAAAGACGTTTGAAGCTTTCTTT
TRBJ2-5 | TRBV6-5 | few | TRBD2 | CASSYRPQYGAGGLQETQYF | TGTGCCAGCAGTTATAGACCCCAATATGGGGCGGGGGGCCTCCAAGAGACCCAGTACTTC
TRBJ2-5 | TRBV12-3/TRBV12-4 | - | TRBD1 | CASRGQGAETQYF | TGTGCCAGCAGAGGACAGGGGGCAGAGACCCAGTACTTC
TRBJ1-1 | TRBV3-1 | few | - | CASSQGEVRAFF | TGTGCCAGCAGCCAAGGGGAGGTTCGTGCTTTCTTT
TRBJ2-7 | TRBV6-5 | - | TRBD1 | CASSPSTGGPEQYF | TGTGCCAGCAGTCCCTCGACAGGGGGGCCCGAGCAGTACTTC
TRBJ1-5 | TRBV28 | many | - | CASTQTPTYSNQPQHF | TGTGCCAGCACGCAAACCCCCACTTATAGCAATCAGCCCCAGCATTTT
TRBJ1-2 | TRBV2 | - | - | CASSEVRQTFNYGYTF | TGTGCCAGCAGTGAGGTCCGTCAGACTTTCAACTATGGCTACACCTTC
TRBJ2-2 | TRBV7-7 | few | TRBD1 | CASSRGQGLTGELFF | TGTGCTAGCAGCCGGGGACAGGGGTTGACCGGGGAGCTGTTTTTT
TRBJ1-1 | TRBV10-3 | - | TRBD1 | CAIMGGETGVVAEAFF | TGTGCCATCATGGGGGGAGAAACAGGGGTAGTAGCTGAAGCTTTCTTT
TRBJ1-5 | TRBV5-1 | - | TRBD1 | CASSPGGSNQPQHF | TGCGCCAGCAGTCCAGGGGGAAGCAATCAGCCCCAGCATTTT
TRBJ2-7 | TRBV3-1 | - | - | CASSQGLMDYEQYF | TGTGCCAGCAGCCAAGGCTTAATGGATTACGAGCAGTACTTC
TRBJ2-3 | TRBV12-3/TRBV12-4 | few | - | CASSSQGGATDTQYF | TGTGCCAGCAGTTCCCAGGGGGGGGCAACAGATACGCAGTATTTT
TRBJ2-7 | TRBV7-9 | many | - | CASSLVFYEQYF | TGTGCCAGCAGCTTAGTCTTCTACGAGCAGTACTTC
TRBJ1-1 | TRBV12-3/TRBV12-4 | - | - | CASSFGGGSTEAFF | TGTGCCAGCAGTTTTGGGGGTGGGAGCACTGAAGCTTTCTTT
TRBJ2-5 | TRBV7-6 | few | TRBD2 | CASSPGLGETQYF | TGTGCCAGCAGCCCGGGACTAGGGGAGACCCAGTACTTC
TRBJ2-5 | TRBV5-6 | many | - | CASTIGWGRDLETQYF | TGTGCCAGCACCATTGGGTGGGGCAGGGACCTAGAGACCCAGTACTTC